Presented here are 25 T cell receptor beta chains from one specimen sequenced in a study of monozygotic twins with inflammatory bowel disease. For each CDR3 protein, TCRdb gives one entry from its re-call of the 5' RACE reads, without DNA. There are around 200,000 distinct CDR3 sequences in the sample, with 1.5% to 2% held by the top ten. The sample comprised blood. Receptor source: a human donor with ulcerative colitis or Crohn's disease, or a healthy co-twin of an affected twin (not recorded which).

CDR3 in amino acids: CASSYRTGKDEQFF. The chain employs TRBV7-8 and TRBJ2-1; the TCRdb call, TRBD1, lacks DNA for checking. This CDR3 is 14 amino acids long. From germline, CDR1 is SGHVS and CDR2 FQNEAQ.

The chain links TRBV25-1 to TRBJ2-5; absent DNA, TCRdb's TRBD2 call cannot be checked. The CDR3 extends over 14 amino acids. Germline assignment: CDR1 MGHDK and CDR2 SYGVNS. The CDR3 sequence: CASSEPSLQETQYF.

The J gene is TRBJ1-5, the V gene TRBV5-1; TCRdb reports TRBD1, a call that lacks DNA to check it against. CDR1 and CDR2 from the germline V gene are SGHRS and YFSETQ. CDR3 size: 13 residues. CDR3: CASSRTFNQPQHF. Looking up the rest from reference TRBV5-1 and TRBJ1-5 gives the full variable domain: KAGVTQTPRYLIKTRGQQVTLSCSPISGHRSVSWYQQTPGQGLQFLFEYFSETQRNKGNFPGRFSGRQFSNSRSEMNVSTLELGDSALYLCASSRTFNQPQHFGDGTRLSIL.

The chain uses TRBV5-4 and TRBJ2-2; lacking DNA, the TRBD1 call made by TCRdb goes unchecked. The CDR3 length is 16 residues. Per the germline V gene, CDR1 is SGHNT and CDR2 is YYREEE (reference sequence). The CDR3 sequence is CASTLKGLTNTGELFF.

The chain recombines TRBV7-2 with TRBJ1-1; TCRdb lists TRBD1, though no DNA is available to test this call. Germline V gene data show CDR1 as SGHTA and CDR2 as FQGNSA. The CDR3 loop spans 15 amino acids. This CDR3 reads CASSFVPHRSTEAFF. Full variable domain (missing parts from reference TRBV7-2 and TRBJ1-1): GAGVSQSPSNKVTEKGKDVELRCDPISGHTALYWYRQSLGQGLEFLIYFQGNSAPDKSGLPSDRFSAERTGGSVSTLTIQRTQQEDSAVYLCASSFVPHRSTEAFFGQGTRLTVV.

This chain joins TRBV12-3 or TRBV12-4 and TRBJ1-2. This CDR3 spans 16 amino acids. The CDR3 region is CASSLYRRVSYYGYTF.

V usage is TRBV5-1 and J usage is TRBJ2-7; checking the TCRdb D call of TRBD1 is not possible without DNA. Germline V gene sequence: CDR1 SGHRS, CDR2 YFSETQ. CDR3 length equals 14 residues. CDR3 protein: CASSLRQDTYEQYF.

The chain carries TRBV7-9 and TRBJ2-1; TCRdb calls TRBD2, which cannot be checked without DNA. The CDR3 spans 17 residues. Germline loops: CDR1 SEHNR, CDR2 FQNEAQ (reference sequence). The CDR3 loop is CASSRRSSGSSYNEQFF.

This CDR3 is CASSELTGFTEAFF. V usage is TRBV2 and J usage is TRBJ1-1; TCRdb proposes TRBD1, but this gene call is untestable without DNA. The CDR3 consists of 14 residues. Germline-derived CDR1 and CDR2 are SNHLY and FYNNEI.

V gene TRBV7-2 combines with J gene TRBJ2-2; the D gene TCRdb calls, TRBD2, cannot be checked with no DNA. CDR3 length: 15 residues. The germline V gene has CDR1 SGHTA and CDR2 FQGNSA. CDR3 region: CASSLLAGESGELFF.

The chain joins TRBV7-9 to TRBJ2-7; TCRdb's D call, TRBD1, is unchecked because there is no DNA. The germline V gene has CDR1 SEHNR and CDR2 FQNEAQ (reference sequence). CDR3 length equals 17 residues. The CDR3 here is CASSLRFGDRDPYEQYF.

This chain links TRBV2 with TRBJ2-3; TCRdb selects TRBD1, and the lack of DNA leaves this call unchecked. The germline V gene encodes CDR1 SNHLY and CDR2 FYNNEI. This CDR3 is 14 amino acids long. The CDR3: CASPVRGITDTQYF.

The chain is built from TRBV5-5 and TRBJ2-7; TCRdb indicates TRBD1, and absent DNA this call remains unverified. CDR3 length equals 17 residues. Germline-derived CDR1 and CDR2 are SGHKS and YYEKEE (reference sequence). The CDR3 is CASSFLLSGGINYEQYF.

The chain recombines TRBV5-6 with TRBJ1-2. CDR1 is SGHDT and CDR2 is YYEEEE in the germline V gene. CDR3 size: 14 residues. Here the CDR3 reads CASSLPASHYGYTF.

The chain has TRBV9 and TRBJ2-3. The CDR3 is made up of 15 amino acids. Germline loops: CDR1 SGDLS, CDR2 YYNGEE. The CDR3 sequence: CASSVGASGADTQHF.

V usage is TRBV24-1 and J usage is TRBJ1-2; as DNA is missing, the TRBD1 call by TCRdb cannot be tested. From germline, CDR1 is KGHDR and CDR2 SFDVKD. The CDR3 runs 13 residues. CDR3: CATSDSTGRGYTF.

The J gene is TRBJ1-2, the V gene TRBV7-9; TCRdb reports TRBD1, a call that lacks DNA to check it against. The CDR3 is made up of 14 amino acids. Germline lookup yields CDR1 SEHNR and CDR2 FQNEAQ (reference sequence). The CDR3: CASTTIQGADGYTF.

V is TRBV6-5 and J is TRBJ2-2; with no DNA, the TCRdb D assignment of TRBD1 cannot be verified. The CDR3 length is 16 residues. The germline CDR1 and CDR2 sequences are MNHEY and SVGAGI. CDR3 sequence reads: CASSYSGQGHTGELFF.

The chain recombines TRBV6-1 with TRBJ2-3; TCRdb returns TRBD1, unconfirmable since there is no DNA. The CDR3 contains 15 residues. Germline CDR1 and CDR2: MNHNS and SASEGT. The CDR3 here is CASSSPSRSADTQYF.

The V and J genes are TRBV12-3 or TRBV12-4 and TRBJ1-2; TCRdb's D gene call, TRBD1, goes unchecked for lack of DNA. The CDR3 consists of 13 residues. This chain's CDR3 is CASSLPPELGYTF.

The chain has TRBV20-1 and TRBJ1-5; TCRdb reports TRBD1, a call that lacks DNA to check it against. Germline-derived CDR1 and CDR2 are DFQATT and SNEGSKA (reference sequence). The CDR3 runs 12 residues. This CDR3 reads CSQGVGNQPQHF.

The rearrangement joins TRBV4-1 to TRBJ1-1; TCRdb reports TRBD1, a call that lacks DNA to check it against. CDR1 and CDR2 from the germline V gene are MGHRA and YSYEKL. The CDR3 runs 14 residues. CDR3: CASSQEGLNTEAFF.

This chain connects TRBV5-1 to TRBJ1-1. Germline V lookup: CDR1 SGHRS, CDR2 YFSETQ. The CDR3 extends over 17 amino acids. CDR3 protein: CASSLFVGVQMNTEAFF.

V is TRBV18 and J is TRBJ1-1. The V gene's germline CDR1 is KGHSH and CDR2 LQKENI. The CDR3 has 14 residues. The CDR3: CASSPQDQALEAFF.

The chain links TRBV19 to TRBJ2-7; TCRdb gives TRBD1 as the D gene, but with no DNA this cannot be confirmed. Germline V gene lookup returns CDR1 LNHDA and CDR2 SQIVND (reference sequence). This CDR3 comprises 16 residues. CDR3 in amino acids: CASSTQPWGQGYEQYF.